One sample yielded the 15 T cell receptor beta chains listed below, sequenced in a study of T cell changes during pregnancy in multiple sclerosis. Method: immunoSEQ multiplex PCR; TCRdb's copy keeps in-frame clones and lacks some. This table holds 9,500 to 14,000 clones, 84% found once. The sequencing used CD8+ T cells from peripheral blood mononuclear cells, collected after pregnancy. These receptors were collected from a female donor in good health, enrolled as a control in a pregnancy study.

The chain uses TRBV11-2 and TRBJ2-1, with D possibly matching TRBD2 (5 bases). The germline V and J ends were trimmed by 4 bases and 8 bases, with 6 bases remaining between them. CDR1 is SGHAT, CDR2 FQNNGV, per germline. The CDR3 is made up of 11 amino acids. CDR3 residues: CASSWTHEQFF. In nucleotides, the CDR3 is TGTGCCAGCAGCTGGACTCATGAGCAGTTCTTC.

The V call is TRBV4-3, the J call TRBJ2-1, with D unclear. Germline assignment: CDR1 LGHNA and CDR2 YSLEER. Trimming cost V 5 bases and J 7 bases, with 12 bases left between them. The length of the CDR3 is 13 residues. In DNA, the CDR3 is TGCGCCAGCAGCACTGTGGGCAGGAATGAGCAGTTCTTC. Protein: CASSTVGRNEQFF.

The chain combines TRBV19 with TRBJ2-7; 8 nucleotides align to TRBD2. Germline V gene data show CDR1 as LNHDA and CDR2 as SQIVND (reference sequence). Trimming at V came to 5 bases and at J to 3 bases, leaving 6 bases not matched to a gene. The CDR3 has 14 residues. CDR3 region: CASSFGLAVYEQYF. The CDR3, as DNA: TGTGCCAGTAGTTTCGGACTAGCTGTCTACGAGCAGTACTTC.

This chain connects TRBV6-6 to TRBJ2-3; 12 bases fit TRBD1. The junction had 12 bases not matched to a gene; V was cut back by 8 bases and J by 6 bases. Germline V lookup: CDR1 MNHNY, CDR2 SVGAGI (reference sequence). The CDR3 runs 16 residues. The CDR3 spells CASRLRDRGLVDTQYF. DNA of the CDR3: TGTGCCAGCCGACTCCGGGACAGGGGGCTGGTGGATACGCAGTATTTT.

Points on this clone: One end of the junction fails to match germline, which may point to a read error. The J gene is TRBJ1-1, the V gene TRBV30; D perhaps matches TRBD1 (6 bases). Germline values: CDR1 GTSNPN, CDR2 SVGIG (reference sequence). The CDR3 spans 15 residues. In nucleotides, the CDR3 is TGTGTCTGGAGCAGAGCCCTTGGGGGCGGCACTGAAGCTTTCTTT. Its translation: CVWSRALGGGTEAFF.

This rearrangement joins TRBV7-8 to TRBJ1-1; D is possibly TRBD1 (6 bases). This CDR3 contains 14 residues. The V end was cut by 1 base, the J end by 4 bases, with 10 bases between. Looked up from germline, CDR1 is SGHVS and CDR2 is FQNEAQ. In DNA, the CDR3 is TGTGCCAGCAGCTTAGTAGGACAGCTCACTGAAGCTTTCTTT. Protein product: CASSLVGQLTEAFF. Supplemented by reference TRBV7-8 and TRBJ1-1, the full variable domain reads GAGVSQSPRYKVAKRGQDVALRCDPISGHVSLFWYQQALGQGPEFLTYFQNEAQLDKSGLPSDRFFAERPEGSVSTLKIQRTQQEDSAVYLCASSLVGQLTEAFFGQGTRLTVV.

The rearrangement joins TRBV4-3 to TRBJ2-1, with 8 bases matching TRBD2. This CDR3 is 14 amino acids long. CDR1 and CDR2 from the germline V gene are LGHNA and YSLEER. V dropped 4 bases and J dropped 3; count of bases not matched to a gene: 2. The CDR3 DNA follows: TGCGCCAGCAGCCCAGCGGGAGTCTACAATGAGCAGTTCTTC. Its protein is CASSPAGVYNEQFF.

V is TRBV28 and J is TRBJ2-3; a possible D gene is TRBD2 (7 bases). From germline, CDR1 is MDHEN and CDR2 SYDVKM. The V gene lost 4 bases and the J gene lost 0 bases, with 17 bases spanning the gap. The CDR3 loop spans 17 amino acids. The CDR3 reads CASSYTPGGLSTDTQYF. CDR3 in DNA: TGTGCCAGCAGTTACACGCCCGGGGGGCTGAGCACAGATACGCAGTATTTT. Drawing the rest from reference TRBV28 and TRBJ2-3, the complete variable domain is DVKVTQSSRYLVKRTGEKVFLECVQDMDHENMFWYRQDPGLGLRLIYFSYDVKMKEKGDIPEGYSVSREKKERFSLILESASTNQTSMYLCASSYTPGGLSTDTQYFGPGTRLTVL.

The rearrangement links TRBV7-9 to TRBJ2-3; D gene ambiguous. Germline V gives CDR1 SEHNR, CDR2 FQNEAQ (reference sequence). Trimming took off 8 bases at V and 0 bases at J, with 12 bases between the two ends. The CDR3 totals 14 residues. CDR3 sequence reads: CASSPVASTDTQYF. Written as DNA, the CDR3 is TGTGCCAGCTCCCCAGTGGCTAGCACAGATACGCAGTATTTT.

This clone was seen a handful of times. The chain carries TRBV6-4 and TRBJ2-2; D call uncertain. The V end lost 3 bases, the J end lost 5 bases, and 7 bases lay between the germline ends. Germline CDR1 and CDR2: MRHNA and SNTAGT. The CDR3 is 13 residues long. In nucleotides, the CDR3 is TGTGCCAGCAGTGAGGGCCCGACCGGGGAGCTGTTTTTT. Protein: CASSEGPTGELFF.

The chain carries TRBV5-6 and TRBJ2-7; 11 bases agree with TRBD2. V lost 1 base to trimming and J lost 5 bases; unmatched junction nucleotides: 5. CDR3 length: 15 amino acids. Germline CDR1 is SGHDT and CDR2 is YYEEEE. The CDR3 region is CASSLTSGRVNEQYF. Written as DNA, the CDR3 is TGTGCCAGCAGCTTGACTAGCGGGAGAGTAAACGAGCAGTACTTC.

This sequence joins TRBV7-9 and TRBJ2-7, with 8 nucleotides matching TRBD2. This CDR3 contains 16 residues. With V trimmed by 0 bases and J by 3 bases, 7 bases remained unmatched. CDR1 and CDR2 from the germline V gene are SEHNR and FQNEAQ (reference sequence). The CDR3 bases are TGTGCCAGCAGCTTAGCTGAAGCGGGAGCGGTCTACGAGCAGTACTTC. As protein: CASSLAEAGAVYEQYF. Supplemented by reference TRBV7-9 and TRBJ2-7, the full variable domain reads DTGVSQNPRHKITKRGQNVTFRCDPISEHNRLYWYRQTLGQGPEFLTYFQNEAQLEKSRLLSDRFSAERPKGSFSTLEIQRTEQGDSAMYLCASSLAEAGAVYEQYFGPGTRLTVT.

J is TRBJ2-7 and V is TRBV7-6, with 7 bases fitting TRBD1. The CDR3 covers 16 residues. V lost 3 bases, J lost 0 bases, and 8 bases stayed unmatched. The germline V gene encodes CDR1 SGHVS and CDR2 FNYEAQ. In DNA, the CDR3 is TGTGCCAGCAGCTTGGAAGGGGGCCAGAGCTCCTACGAGCAGTACTTC. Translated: CASSLEGGQSSYEQYF.

The chain's CDR3 is CASRSPPGTGEGNTIYF. The CDR3 nucleotides read TGTGCCAGCAGGTCGCCTCCCGGGACAGGGGAAGGAAACACCATATATTTT. The V gene is TRBV28, the J gene TRBJ1-3; 10 nucleotides agree with TRBD1. Looked up from germline, CDR1 is MDHEN and CDR2 is SYDVKM. The CDR3 sequence is 17 residues long. With 6 bases clipped from V and 4 bases from J, the junction kept 12 bases outside the gene matches.

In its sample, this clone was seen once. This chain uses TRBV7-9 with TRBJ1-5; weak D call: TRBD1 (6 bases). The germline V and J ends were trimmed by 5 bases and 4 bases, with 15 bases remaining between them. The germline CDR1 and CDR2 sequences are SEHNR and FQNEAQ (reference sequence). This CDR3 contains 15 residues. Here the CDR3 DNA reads TGTGCCAGCAGCAGTAGATCGGACAGTAATCAGCCCCAGCATTTT. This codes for CASSSRSDSNQPQHF.